This T cell receptor beta chain was found in a study of T-cell memory formation after mild COVID-19. CDR1 is SGHRS and CDR2 is YFSETQ in the germline V gene. V lost 1 base and J 7 bases, leaving 11 bases between the germline ends. The CDR3 has 14 amino acids. This clonotype was seen ten or more times. TCRdb called the 5' RACE reads again in MiXCR, with one record for every CDR3 protein. The profile covers roughly 340,000 distinct CDR3 sequences, with 20% to 25% appearing a single time and over 20% taken by the ten largest. The specimen sequenced was PBMCs or a T cell subset sorted from them (not recorded which). This receptor was obtained from a man aged 18 to 29 who had mild COVID-19 (a few samples of this study predate the infection). Cell type and time point are not known. The chain is built from TRBV5-1 and TRBJ2-2, with D possibly TRBD1 on 5 matching bases. For the CDR3, the DNA is TGCGCCAGCAGCTTGAGGGAACAGGACGGGGAGCTGTTTTTT. Translated, it gives CASSLREQDGELFF.